The subject of this entry is one TCR beta chain. Germline V gene sequence: CDR1 LGHDT, CDR2 YNNKEL (reference sequence). The V end was cut by 3 bases, the J end by 2 bases, with 2 bases between. The CDR3 consists of 11 residues. This table comes from immunoSEQ multiplex PCR, and its TCRdb copy is limited to in-frame clones, with some not included. Of fewer than 200,000 clones in the sample, 95% to 96% were seen once. This entry belongs to a study of control samples from healthy donors and cancer patients. This TCR was sampled from a woman in her twenties or thirties in good health. This chain links TRBV3-1 (or the pseudogene TRBV3-2) with TRBJ2-7; D call uncertain. What was sequenced was blood. In DNA form, the CDR3 reads TGTGCCAGCAGCCATACCTACGAGCAGTACTTC. Translation gives CASSHTYEQYF.